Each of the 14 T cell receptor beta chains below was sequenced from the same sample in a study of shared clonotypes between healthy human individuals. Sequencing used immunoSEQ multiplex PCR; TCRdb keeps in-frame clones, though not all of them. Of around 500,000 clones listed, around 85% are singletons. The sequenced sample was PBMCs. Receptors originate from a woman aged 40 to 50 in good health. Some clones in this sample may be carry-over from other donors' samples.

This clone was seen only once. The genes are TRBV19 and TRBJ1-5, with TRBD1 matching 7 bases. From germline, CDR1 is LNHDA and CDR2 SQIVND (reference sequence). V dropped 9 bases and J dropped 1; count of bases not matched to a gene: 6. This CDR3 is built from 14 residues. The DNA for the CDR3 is TGTGCCAGCCAGACAGGGAGAAGCAATCAGCCCCAGCATTTT. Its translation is CASQTGRSNQPQHF. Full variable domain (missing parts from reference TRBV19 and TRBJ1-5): DGGITQSPKYLFRKEGQNVTLSCEQNLNHDAMYWYRQDPGQGLRLIYYSQIVNDFQKGDIAEGYSVSREKKESFPLTVTSAQKNPTAFYLCASQTGRSNQPQHFGDGTRLSIL.

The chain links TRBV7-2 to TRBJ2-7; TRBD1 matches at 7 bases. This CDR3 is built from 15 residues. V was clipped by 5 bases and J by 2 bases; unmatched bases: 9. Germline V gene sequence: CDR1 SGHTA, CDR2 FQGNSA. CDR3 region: CASSPDTGTAYEQYF. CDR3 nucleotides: TGTGCCAGCAGCCCAGACACCGGGACAGCCTACGAGCAGTACTTC.

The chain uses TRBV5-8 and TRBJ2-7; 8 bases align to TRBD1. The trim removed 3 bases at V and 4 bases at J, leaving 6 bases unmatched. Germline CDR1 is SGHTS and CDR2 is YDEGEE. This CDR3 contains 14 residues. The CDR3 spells CASSSWTGSYEQYF. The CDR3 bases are TGTGCCAGCAGCTCGTGGACAGGGTCTTACGAGCAGTACTTC.

The chain's CDR3 is CASTTSGNTGELFF. CDR3 nucleotides: TGTGCCAGTACAACTAGCGGAAACACCGGGGAGCTGTTTTTT. This rearrangement joins TRBV19 to TRBJ2-2; 8 nucleotides match TRBD2. This CDR3 contains 14 residues. Germline V lookup: CDR1 LNHDA, CDR2 SQIVND (reference sequence). V shed 7 bases, J shed 2 bases, and the junction held 3 bases outside the gene matches.

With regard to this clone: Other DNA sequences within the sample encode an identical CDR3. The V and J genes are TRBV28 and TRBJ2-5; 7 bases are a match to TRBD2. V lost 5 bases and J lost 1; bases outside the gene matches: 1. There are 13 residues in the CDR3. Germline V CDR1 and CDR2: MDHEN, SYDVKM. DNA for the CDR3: TGTGCCAGCAGTCGGGGGGTCCAAGAGACCCAGTACTTC. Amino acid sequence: CASSRGVQETQYF.

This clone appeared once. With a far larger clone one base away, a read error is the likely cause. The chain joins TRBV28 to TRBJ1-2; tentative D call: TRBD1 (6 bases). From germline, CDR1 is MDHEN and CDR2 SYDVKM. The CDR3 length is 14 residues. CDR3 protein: CASSFYGGLDGYAF. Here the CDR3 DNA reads TGTGCCAGCAGTTTTTATGGGGGGCTTGACGGCTACGCCTTC.

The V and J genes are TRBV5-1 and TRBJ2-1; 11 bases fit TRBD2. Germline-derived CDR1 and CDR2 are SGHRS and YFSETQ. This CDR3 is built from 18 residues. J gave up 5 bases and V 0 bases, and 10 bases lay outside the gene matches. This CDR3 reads CASSLAGTSGHPDNEQFF. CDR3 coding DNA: TGCGCCAGCAGCTTGGCCGGGACTAGCGGACACCCCGACAATGAGCAGTTCTTC.

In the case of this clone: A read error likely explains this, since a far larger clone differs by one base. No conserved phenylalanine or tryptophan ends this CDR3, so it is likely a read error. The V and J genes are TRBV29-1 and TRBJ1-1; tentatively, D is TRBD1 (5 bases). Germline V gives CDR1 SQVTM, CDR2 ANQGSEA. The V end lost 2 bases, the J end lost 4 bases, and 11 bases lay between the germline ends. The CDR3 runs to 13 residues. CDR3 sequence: CSVERDGGTEAFL. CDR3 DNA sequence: TGCAGCGTTGAAAGGGATGGGGGCACTGAAGCTTTCCTT.

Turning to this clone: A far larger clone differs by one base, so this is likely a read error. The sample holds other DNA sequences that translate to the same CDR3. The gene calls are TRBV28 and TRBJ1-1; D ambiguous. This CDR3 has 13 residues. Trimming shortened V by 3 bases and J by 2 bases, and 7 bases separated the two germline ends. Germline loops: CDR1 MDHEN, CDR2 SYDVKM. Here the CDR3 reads CASSLLRNTEAFF. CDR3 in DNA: TGTGCCAGCAGTTTGTTAAGAAACACTGAAGCTTTCTTT. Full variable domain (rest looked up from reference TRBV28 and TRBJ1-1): DVKVTQSSRYLVKRTGEKVFLECVQDMDHENMFWYRQDPGLGLRLIYFSYDVKMKEKGDIPEGYSVSREKKERFSLILESASTNQTSMYLCASSLLRNTEAFFGQGTRLTVV.

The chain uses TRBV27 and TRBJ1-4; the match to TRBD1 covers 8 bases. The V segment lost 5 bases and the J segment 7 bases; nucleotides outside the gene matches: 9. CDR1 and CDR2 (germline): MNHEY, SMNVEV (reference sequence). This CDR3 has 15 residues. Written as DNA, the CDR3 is TGTGCCAGCAGTACCCGACAGGGGAAAACTGAAAAACTGTTTTTT. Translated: CASSTRQGKTEKLFF.

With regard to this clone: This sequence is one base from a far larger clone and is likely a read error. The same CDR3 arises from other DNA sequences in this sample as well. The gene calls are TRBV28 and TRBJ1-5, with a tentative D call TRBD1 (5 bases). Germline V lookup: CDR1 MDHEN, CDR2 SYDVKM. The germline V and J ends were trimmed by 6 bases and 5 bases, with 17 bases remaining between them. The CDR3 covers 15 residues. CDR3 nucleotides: TGTGCCAGCAGCTTAGGCGGCGTGGGGGATCAGCCCCAGCATTTT. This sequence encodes CASSLGGVGDQPQHF.

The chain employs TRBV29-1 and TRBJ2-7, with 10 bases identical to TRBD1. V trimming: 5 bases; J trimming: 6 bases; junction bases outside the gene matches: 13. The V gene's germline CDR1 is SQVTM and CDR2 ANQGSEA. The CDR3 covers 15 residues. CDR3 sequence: CSVRRQGADRVEQYF. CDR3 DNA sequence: TGCAGCGTTCGTCGACAGGGGGCGGACCGGGTCGAGCAGTACTTC.

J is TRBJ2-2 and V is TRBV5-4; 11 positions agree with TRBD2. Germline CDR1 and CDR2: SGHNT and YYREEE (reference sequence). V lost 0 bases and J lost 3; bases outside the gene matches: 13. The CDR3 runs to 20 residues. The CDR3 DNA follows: TGTGCCAGCAGCTTGGTCCTACTAGCGGGAGTGGGCCTCGACACCGGGGAGCTGTTTTTT. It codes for CASSLVLLAGVGLDTGELFF.

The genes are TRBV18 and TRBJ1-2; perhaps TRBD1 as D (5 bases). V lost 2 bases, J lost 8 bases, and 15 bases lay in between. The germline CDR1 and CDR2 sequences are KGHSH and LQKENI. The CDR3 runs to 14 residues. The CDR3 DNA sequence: TGTGCCAGCTCACCATCGGGGGAGACCGGAGGCTACACCTTC. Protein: CASSPSGETGGYTF. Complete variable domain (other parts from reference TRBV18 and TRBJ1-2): NAGVMQNPRHLVRRRGQEARLRCSPMKGHSHVYWYRQLPEEGLKFMVYLQKENIIDESGMPKERFSAEFPKEGPSILRIQQVVRGDSAAYFCASSPSGETGGYTFGSGTRLTVV.